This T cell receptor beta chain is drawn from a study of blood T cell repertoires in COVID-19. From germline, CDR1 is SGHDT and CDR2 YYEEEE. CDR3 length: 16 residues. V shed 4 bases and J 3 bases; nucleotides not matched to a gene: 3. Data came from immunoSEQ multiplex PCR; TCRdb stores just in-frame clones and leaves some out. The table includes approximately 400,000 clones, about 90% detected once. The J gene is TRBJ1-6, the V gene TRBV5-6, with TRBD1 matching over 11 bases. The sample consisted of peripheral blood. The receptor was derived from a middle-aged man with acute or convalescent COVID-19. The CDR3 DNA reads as TGTGCCAGCAGCCCCGGGACAGGGGGCTATAATTCACCCCTCCACTTT. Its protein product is CASSPGTGGYNSPLHF.